This T cell receptor beta chain comes out of a study of shared clonotypes between healthy human individuals. Whole-study context: Those who served as donors were a couple of women and three men between the ages of 18 and 49. The plates for each donor numbered three CD4 naive, three CD4 memory, two CD8 naive and one CD8 memory.

Each PCR replicate from the sorted subsets contained around 200 ng DNA, which is tens of thousands of T cell genomes. The table came from immunoSEQ multiplex PCR; TCRdb's copy has only in-frame clones and leaves some out. The sample records 2 million to 2.5 million clones, roughly 90% being singletons. The authors divided CD4+ cells into CD45RA+ naive and CD45RA-negative memory subsets. Germline V lookup: CDR1 MNHEY, CDR2 SMNVEV (reference sequence). This CDR3 contains 16 residues. V was clipped by 6 bases and J by 0 bases, with 14 bases between them. V and J are TRBV27 and TRBJ2-2; D possibly matches TRBD1 or TRBD2 (5 bases each). This clonotype originated in a man in his late teens or twenties in good health. Some clones in this sample may be carry-over from other donors' samples. Source material: naive CD4+ T cells from PBMCs. Indicated subset: CD45RA+ positively selected. The CDR3 DNA reads TGTGCCAGCAGGAGGTCGGGGCCCGCGAACACCGGGGAGCTGTTTTTT. This gives the protein CASRRSGPANTGELFF.